The 21 T cell receptor beta chains listed next were all sequenced from one sample in a study of cytomegalovirus exposure and HLA in healthy donors. Primers included in the PCR were 60 Vbeta and 13 Jbeta primers. The protocol was immunoSEQ multiplex PCR, while the TCRdb copy is restricted to in-frame clones and leaves out a portion. The table includes about 94,000 clones, around two thirds detected once. Sequenced: PBMCs. These TCRs come from a man aged 30 to 39 in good health and CMV-seronegative.

The chain is built from TRBV5-1 and TRBJ2-2; 13 bases map to TRBD2. Germline loops: CDR1 SGHRS, CDR2 YFSETQ. This CDR3 region has 17 residues. J lost 4 bases, V lost 4 bases, and 7 bases had no gene match. The CDR3, as DNA: TGCGCCAGCAGCGGGACTAGCGGGGTAGGTGGCACCGGGGAGCTGTTTTTT. Protein: CASSGTSGVGGTGELFF.

This chain joins TRBV27 and TRBJ2-5; 12 bases match TRBD1. The CDR3 loop spans 14 amino acids. Looked up from germline, CDR1 is MNHEY and CDR2 is SMNVEV (reference sequence). With V trimmed by 7 bases and J by 5 bases, 5 bases remained unmatched. This CDR3 is CASKGQGAWETQYF. The CDR3 DNA reads as TGTGCCAGCAAGGGACAGGGGGCCTGGGAGACCCAGTACTTC.

The chain is built from TRBV28 and TRBJ1-3, with no clear D. CDR1 and CDR2 from the germline V gene are MDHEN and SYDVKM. The CDR3 runs to 13 residues. Trimming removed 3 bases from V and 3 bases from J, with 6 bases in between. In nucleotides, the CDR3 is TGTGCCAGCAGTTTTAGAGGTGGAAACACCATATATTTT. Its translation is CASSFRGGNTIYF.

The V and J genes are TRBV6-1 and TRBJ2-3, with D tentatively TRBD1 (6 bases). The CDR3 has 15 amino acids. Germline loops: CDR1 MNHNS, CDR2 SASEGT. V shed 3 bases and J shed 1 base, with 11 bases lying between them. The CDR3 region is CASSDVGAGTDTQYF. As DNA, the CDR3 is TGTGCCAGCAGTGATGTGGGGGCTGGCACAGATACGCAGTATTTT.

Only a few counts were recorded for this clone. The V call is TRBV14, the J call TRBJ2-2; 7 bases agree with TRBD1. With 7 bases clipped from V and 1 base from J, the junction kept 6 bases outside the gene matches. The CDR3 loop spans 15 amino acids. Germline V gives CDR1 SGHDN, CDR2 FVKESK. CDR3 loop: CASKPGTENTGELFF. For the CDR3, the DNA is TGTGCCAGCAAGCCCGGGACAGAGAACACCGGGGAGCTGTTTTTT.

The rearrangement joins TRBV5-1 to TRBJ2-5, with a tentative D call TRBD1 (6 bases). CDR3 length: 13 residues. CDR1 is SGHRS, CDR2 YFSETQ, per germline. Trimming cost V 5 bases and J 2 bases, with 10 bases left between them. CDR3 protein: CASRPTGQETQYF. In DNA form, the CDR3 reads TGCGCCAGCAGACCGACAGGTCAAGAGACCCAGTACTTC.

The J gene is TRBJ1-2, the V gene TRBV4-1; 8 bases agree with TRBD1. This CDR3 has 15 residues. V gave up 3 bases and J gave up 5 bases; unmatched junction bases: 8. CDR1 and CDR2 (germline): MGHRA, YSYEKL. The CDR3 sequence: CASSQPTGALYGYTF. In nucleotides, the CDR3 is TGCGCCAGCAGCCAGCCGACAGGGGCCTTGTATGGCTACACCTTC.

The chain couples TRBV6-5 to TRBJ2-7; D unresolved. V was cut by 4 bases and J by 5 bases, with 15 bases left in between. The CDR3 covers 14 residues. The germline V gene has CDR1 MNHEY and CDR2 SVGAGI. The CDR3 DNA reads TGTGCCAGCAGTTCTTCTTACGACGGAGACGAGCAGTACTTC. Protein product: CASSSSYDGDEQYF.

About this clone itself: Germline and junction disagree at one end, which may indicate a read error. The V gene is TRBV7-7, the J gene TRBJ2-3, with 8 bases matching TRBD1. The germline V gene has CDR1 SSHAT and CDR2 FNYEAQ (reference sequence). CDR3 length equals 16 residues. The CDR3: CASSLSQGAGTDTQYF. CDR3 in DNA: TGTGCTAGCAGCTTATCTCAGGGGGCAGGCACAGATACGCAGTATTTT.

This clone was counted between two and nine times. V gene TRBV11-3 combines with J gene TRBJ2-1; 12 bases map to TRBD2. J gave up 8 bases and V 5 bases, and 4 bases lay outside the gene matches. This CDR3 spans 14 amino acids. Germline CDR1 SGHNT, CDR2 YENEEA. CDR3 in DNA: TGTGCCAGCAGCGCTAGCGGGGGGGTCCATGAGCAGTTCTTC. It translates to CASSASGGVHEQFF.

The chain links TRBV28 to TRBJ2-1; possibly TRBD1 for D (5 bases). The CDR3 loop spans 13 amino acids. Germline CDR1 MDHEN, CDR2 SYDVKM. V was trimmed by 11 bases and J by 1 base, leaving 12 bases between them. The CDR3: CACHRTSYNEQFF. The CDR3 DNA is TGTGCCTGCCACAGGACATCCTACAATGAGCAGTTCTTC.

This clone occurred a few times. This rearrangement joins TRBV6-1 to TRBJ1-5, with 7 nucleotides matching TRBD1. Germline lookup yields CDR1 MNHNS and CDR2 SASEGT. The CDR3 is made up of 15 amino acids. V lost 7 bases to trimming and J lost 4 bases; unmatched junction nucleotides: 10. CDR3 sequence reads: CASKRGLRENQPQHF. CDR3 nucleotide sequence: TGTGCCAGCAAGAGGGGGCTGCGTGAGAATCAGCCCCAGCATTTT.

The rearrangement uses TRBV11-2 and TRBJ2-1; D call uncertain. The CDR3 consists of 14 residues. V lost 8 bases to trimming and J lost 3 bases, with 14 bases between them. The germline CDR1 and CDR2 sequences are SGHAT and FQNNGV. CDR3: CASLLAGVYNEQFF. DNA for the CDR3: TGTGCCAGCCTGTTGGCAGGCGTCTACAATGAGCAGTTCTTC.

This clone has just one count. The chain employs TRBV7-8 and TRBJ2-7, with D perhaps matching TRBD1 (5 bases). Germline lookup yields CDR1 SGHVS and CDR2 FQNEAQ. The CDR3 spans 13 residues. V lost 1 base, J lost 2 bases, and 6 bases lay in between. CDR3 sequence: CASSLVDTYEQYF. CDR3 nucleotides: TGTGCCAGCAGCTTAGTGGACACCTACGAGCAGTACTTC.

The genes are TRBV29-1 and TRBJ2-5, with 7 bases matching TRBD1. This CDR3 comprises 13 residues. Germline values: CDR1 SQVTM, CDR2 ANQGSEA. V trimming: 3 bases; J trimming: 5 bases; junction bases outside the gene matches: 6. The CDR3 is CSVEVEGAETQYF. CDR3 sequence (DNA): TGCAGCGTTGAGGTAGAGGGGGCTGAGACCCAGTACTTC.

The rearrangement uses TRBV27 and TRBJ2-7; 7 bases are a match to TRBD2. The CDR3 contains 14 residues. Germline CDR1 MNHEY, CDR2 SMNVEV (reference sequence). V shed 0 bases, J shed 4 bases, and the junction held 3 bases outside the gene matches. The CDR3 region is CASSLSVGGYEQYF. CDR3 bases: TGTGCCAGCAGTTTATCGGTGGGAGGGTACGAGCAGTACTTC.

Details on this clone: One end of the junction fails to match germline, which may point to a read error. V gene TRBV4-1 combines with J gene TRBJ1-4, with 8 bases fitting TRBD1. The CDR3 is 14 amino acids. CDR1 MGHRA and CDR2 YSYEKL come from the germline V gene. The CDR3 protein is CASSPRTGNEKLFF. The CDR3 nucleotides are TGCGCCAGCAGCCCGAGGACAGGGAATGAAAAATTGTTTTTT.

The rearrangement uses TRBV14 and TRBJ1-5; D is unclear. The CDR3 is 13 residues long. V was cut by 5 bases and J by 7 bases, with 12 bases left in between. Germline CDR1 reads SGHDN; CDR2 reads FVKESK. The CDR3 spells CASSKGAGQPQHF. The CDR3 nucleotides are TGTGCCAGCAGCAAGGGCGCGGGGCAGCCCCAGCATTTT. Filled out from reference TRBV14 and TRBJ1-5, the complete variable domain reads EAGVTQFPSHSVIEKGQTVTLRCDPISGHDNLYWYRRVMGKEIKFLLHFVKESKQDESGMPNNRFLAERTGGTYSTLKVQPAELEDSGVYFCASSKGAGQPQHFGDGTRLSIL.

The rearrangement uses TRBV29-1 and TRBJ2-1; the match to TRBD2 covers 9 bases. This CDR3 is built from 13 residues. The germline gives CDR1 SQVTM, CDR2 ANQGSEA. The trim removed 3 bases at V and 5 bases at J, leaving 2 bases unmatched. The CDR3 loop is CSVDRLADNEQFF. In DNA form, the CDR3 reads TGCAGCGTTGATCGACTAGCGGACAATGAGCAGTTCTTC.

The chain links TRBV19 to TRBJ2-1, with D possibly matching TRBD1 (6 bases). The CDR3 covers 16 residues. CDR1 LNHDA and CDR2 SQIVND come from the germline V gene (reference sequence). Trimming shortened V by 4 bases and J by 1 base, and 14 bases separated the two germline ends. CDR3 DNA: TGTGCCAGTAGTACCCCGACCGGACAGTCCTACAATGAGCAGTTCTTC. Protein product: CASSTPTGQSYNEQFF.

The chain couples TRBV5-4 to TRBJ2-5, with D possibly being TRBD2 (6 bases). With the DNA end fitting TRBJ2-7 better, the J assignment may be wrong. CDR1 SGHNT and CDR2 YYREEE come from the germline V gene (reference sequence). This CDR3 has 16 amino acids. In DNA form, the CDR3 reads TGTGCCAGCAGCCCCCGAGGTGGCGGGGCATTATACGAGCAGTACTTC. It encodes CASSPRGGGALYEQYF.